One sample yielded the 31 T cell receptor beta chains listed below, sequenced in a study of blood T cells in healthy people across ages. Then a second PCR, running roughly 7 to 11 cycles, was carried out with a sample-barcoded 5' primer and a J-beta primer mix. TCRdb recomputed calls from the 5' RACE reads with MiXCR, one row per CDR3 protein. The table includes 500,000 to 600,000 distinct CDR3 sequences, 25% to 30% detected once. Sequencing used blood. The source is a woman in her 70s in good health.

V gene TRBV20-1 combines with J gene TRBJ2-7; 13 bases align to TRBD2. This CDR3 contains 15 residues. Trimming cost V 3 bases and J 3 bases; bases outside gene matches: 5. Germline V gene sequence: CDR1 DFQATT, CDR2 SNEGSKA (reference sequence). CDR3 loop: CSASAGTSGIYEQYF. CDR3 nucleotide sequence: TGCAGTGCTAGTGCCGGGACTAGCGGGATCTACGAGCAGTACTTC.

The rearrangement links TRBV5-5 to TRBJ1-5; D uncertain. The ends were cut back, 1 base at V and 5 bases at J, with 13 bases in the middle. The CDR3 runs 15 residues. CDR1 is SGHKS, CDR2 YYEKEE, per germline (reference sequence). CDR3 coding DNA: TGTGCCAGCAGCTTGAGTCAGACATCGGATCAGCCCCAGCATTTT. This encodes CASSLSQTSDQPQHF.

This rearrangement joins TRBV20-1 to TRBJ1-3; D not certain. Germline CDR1 reads DFQATT; CDR2 reads SNEGSKA (reference sequence). V shed 0 bases and J shed 1 base, with 1 base lying between them. This CDR3 is 12 amino acids long. CDR3 protein: CSARESGNTIYF. Written as DNA, the CDR3 is TGCAGTGCTAGAGAATCTGGAAACACCATATATTTT.

This clonotype was seen many times. The chain carries TRBV29-1 and TRBJ1-5; D is ambiguous. This CDR3 comprises 13 residues. V lost 6 bases and J lost 4, with 13 bases in between. Germline V gives CDR1 SQVTM, CDR2 ANQGSEA. CDR3 in amino acids: CSVAPSLNQPQHF. The CDR3 coding sequence is TGCAGCGTCGCCCCGTCTTTGAATCAGCCCCAGCATTTT.

This clonotype was picked up a small number of times. The chain is built from TRBV7-6 and TRBJ2-5; the D gene could be TRBD1 or TRBD2 (5 bases each). CDR1 is SGHVS, CDR2 FNYEAQ, per germline. The CDR3 is 14 residues long. Trimming pared 3 bases from V and 5 bases from J, leaving 13 bases between. In nucleotides, the CDR3 is TGTGCCAGCAGCTTCATTGGGACGGTGGAGACCCAGTACTTC. This encodes CASSFIGTVETQYF.

This clonotype was counted between two and nine times. The CDR3 spells CASSLGGNSGANVLTF. DNA of the CDR3: TGCGCCAGCAGCTTGGGCGGCAACTCTGGGGCCAACGTCCTGACTTTC. The genes are TRBV5-1 and TRBJ2-6, with no clear D. Germline loops: CDR1 SGHRS, CDR2 YFSETQ. CDR3 size: 16 residues. V lost 0 bases and J 0 bases, leaving 7 bases between the germline ends.

This clonotype was picked up a small number of times. This chain uses TRBV4-2 with TRBJ1-6; D remains unclear. Between the trimmed V and J ends, which lost 0 bases and 6 bases, there was a span of 21 bases. Germline values: CDR1 LGHNA, CDR2 YNFKEQ. The CDR3 sequence is 19 residues long. The CDR3 protein is CASSQDVMSPSRGNSPLHF. In DNA form, the CDR3 reads TGTGCCAGCAGCCAAGATGTGATGAGCCCGTCTCGGGGTAATTCACCCCTCCACTTT.

In the case of this clonotype: The germline gene is not matched at one end of the junction; a read error may be the cause. The genes are TRBV4-3 and TRBJ2-7, with 8 nucleotides matching TRBD2. CDR1 and CDR2 (germline): LGHNA, YSLEER. The CDR3 totals 15 residues. In nucleotides, the CDR3 is TGCGCCAGCAGCCAACTCGGGGGGGCCTCCTACGGGCAGTACTTC. Translation: CASSQLGGASYGQYF.

CDR3 sequence: CASKRGRQGYNEQFF. CDR3 sequence (DNA): TGTGCCAGCAAACGGGGGCGGCAGGGATACAATGAGCAGTTCTTC. The chain is built from TRBV6-5 and TRBJ2-1; D possibly uses TRBD1 or TRBD2 (6 bases each). Per the germline V gene, CDR1 is MNHEY and CDR2 is SVGAGI. Trimming left V 7 bases short and J 4 bases short, with 17 bases between. The CDR3 has 15 residues.

The V call is TRBV20-1, the J call TRBJ1-2, with a tentative D call TRBD1 (5 bases). Trimming stripped 4 bases from V and 7 bases from J, with 10 bases between. The CDR3 extends over 11 amino acids. Germline assignment: CDR1 DFQATT and CDR2 SNEGSKA (reference sequence). The DNA for the CDR3 is TGCAGTGCTATCAGGGACGGTGGCTACACCTTC. Its protein product is CSAIRDGGYTF.

This clonotype showed up just a few times. This rearrangement joins TRBV15 to TRBJ2-3; 11 bases line up with TRBD2. Per the germline V gene, CDR1 is LNHNV and CDR2 is YYDKDF (reference sequence). The CDR3 covers 17 residues. Trimming took 1 base from V and 5 from J; bases not matched to a gene: 8. In DNA form, the CDR3 reads TGTGCCACCAGCAGAGGCGATAGCGGGGGGGCCCAAGATACGCAGTATTTT. Translation: CATSRGDSGGAQDTQYF.

The rearrangement uses TRBV7-2 and TRBJ1-2; TRBD1 might be the D (5 bases). Looked up from germline, CDR1 is SGHTA and CDR2 is FQGNSA. V lost 5 bases and J lost 4, with 17 bases in between. The CDR3 is made up of 15 amino acids. The CDR3 sequence is CASSPRWGSGYGYTF. CDR3 in DNA: TGTGCCAGCAGCCCACGGTGGGGGTCTGGCTATGGCTACACCTTC.

Only a few counts were recorded for this clonotype. The chain joins TRBV29-1 to TRBJ1-1, with D maybe TRBD1 (5 bases). V was shortened by 7 bases and J by 4 bases, with 16 bases between the two germline ends. The germline gives CDR1 SQVTM, CDR2 ANQGSEA. The CDR3 contains 13 residues. CDR3 sequence: CSAGEGRVTEAFF. In DNA, the CDR3 is TGCAGCGCGGGGGAGGGGCGCGTCACTGAAGCTTTCTTT.

This clonotype has only a few counts. Germline is not matched at one junction end, which may reflect a read error. The chain has TRBV5-1 and TRBJ2-7; TRBD1 is a possible D gene (5 bases). Germline values: CDR1 SGHRS, CDR2 YFSETQ. The CDR3 runs 14 residues. DNA of the CDR3: TGCGCCGGCAGCTCAACAGGAACTTCCTACGAGCAGTACTTC. Its protein product is CAGSSTGTSYEQYF.

In this sample, this clonotype turned up a few times. The chain recombines TRBV5-1 with TRBJ1-5; no definite D call. Trimming removed 2 bases from V and 1 base from J, with 10 bases in between. Germline V gene lookup returns CDR1 SGHRS and CDR2 YFSETQ. This CDR3 has 15 amino acids. CDR3 protein: CASSFDFGSNQPQHF. CDR3 DNA sequence: TGCGCCAGCAGCTTCGACTTCGGCAGCAATCAGCCCCAGCATTTT.

There are a few counts of this clonotype. V gene TRBV29-1 combines with J gene TRBJ1-1, with D possibly TRBD1 on 5 matching bases. In germline, CDR1 is SQVTM, CDR2 ANQGSEA. Trimming cost V 4 bases and J 1 base, with 13 bases left between them. CDR3 length: 14 residues. CDR3 nucleotide sequence: TGCAGCGTTGCCGGGGCACCCGGGAACACTGAAGCTTTCTTT. Its protein is CSVAGAPGNTEAFF.

This clonotype has more than one count but fewer than ten. The junction differs from germline at one of its ends, possibly a read error. The chain combines TRBV6-1 with TRBJ2-7, with 8 bases fitting TRBD1. Per the germline V gene, CDR1 is MNHNS and CDR2 is SASEGT. CDR3 size: 16 residues. The DNA of the CDR3 is TGTGCCAGCAGCCCGGACAGGGTGGGATCTGGATACGAGCGGTACTTC. Protein product: CASSPDRVGSGYERYF.

The rearrangement links TRBV29-1 to TRBJ2-1, with D tentatively TRBD1 (6 bases). Germline V gives CDR1 SQVTM, CDR2 ANQGSEA. V was trimmed by 8 bases and J by 4 bases, leaving 12 bases between them. The CDR3 is made up of 12 amino acids. For the CDR3, the DNA is TGCAGCCCTCGGGACACTTACAATGAGCAGTTCTTC. Amino acid sequence: CSPRDTYNEQFF.

The genes are TRBV6-6 and TRBJ1-1, with a tentative D call TRBD1 (6 bases). V was shortened by 2 bases and J by 9 bases, with 10 bases between the two germline ends. Germline V CDR1 and CDR2: MNHNY, SVGAGI (reference sequence). CDR3 length: 12 amino acids. CDR3 loop: CASSYTGTKAFF. Here the CDR3 DNA reads TGTGCCAGCAGTTACACAGGGACAAAAGCTTTCTTT.

This chain joins TRBV20-1 and TRBJ1-2, with 7 bases aligning to TRBD1. Germline V CDR1 and CDR2: DFQATT, SNEGSKA (reference sequence). Trimming at V came to 6 bases and at J to 3 bases, leaving 4 bases not matched to a gene. The CDR3 contains 12 residues. CDR3: CSASGQHYGYTF. The CDR3 DNA is TGCAGTGCCTCGGGACAGCACTATGGCTACACCTTC.

Note on this clonotype: A much larger clone differs by one base, so this may be a read error. The V and J genes are TRBV3-1 and TRBJ2-3; D is undetermined. CDR3 size: 14 residues. Germline loops: CDR1 LGHDT, CDR2 YNNKEL (reference sequence). The V end lost 0 bases, the J end lost 2 bases, and 6 bases lay between the germline ends. The CDR3 region is CASSQEAYTDTQYF. In DNA, the CDR3 is TGTGCCAGCAGCCAAGAAGCGTACACAGATACGCAGTATTTT.

The rearrangement links TRBV6-2 or TRBV6-3 to TRBJ1-1; possible D gene TRBD1, 5 bases. The CDR3 loop spans 13 amino acids. Deletions cut 7 bases from V and 1 base from J, with 10 bases between. Germline V gene sequence: CDR1 MNHEY, CDR2 SVGEGT. CDR3 in DNA: TGTGCCAGCATGGACACCCCGAACACTGAAGCTTTCTTT. This sequence encodes CASMDTPNTEAFF.

This clonotype showed up just a few times. The chain has TRBV5-1 and TRBJ2-7, with 11 bases matching TRBD1. The CDR3 is 16 amino acids. The V and J ends lost 1 base and 0 bases, in that order; junction bases with no gene match: 3. Germline CDR1 and CDR2: SGHRS and YFSETQ. Here the CDR3 reads CASSLMGQGVSYEQYF. In DNA, the CDR3 is TGCGCCAGCAGCTTGATGGGACAGGGGGTCTCCTACGAGCAGTACTTC.

The sample holds a few counts of this clonotype. The V and J genes are TRBV5-6 and TRBJ2-5; D is undetermined. The CDR3 is made up of 13 amino acids. Trimming removed 0 bases at V and 5 bases at J, with 8 bases between. The germline V gene encodes CDR1 SGHDT and CDR2 YYEEEE. The CDR3 spells CASSLGQDETQYF. CDR3 nucleotides: TGTGCCAGCAGCTTGGGGCAAGATGAGACCCAGTACTTC.

The chain joins TRBV2 to TRBJ2-7; tentatively, D is TRBD1 or TRBD2 (6 bases each). The J call may be faulty, since TRBJ2-5 better matches the DNA end. CDR3 length: 12 residues. Germline V gene data show CDR1 as SNHLY and CDR2 as FYNNEI. The CDR3, as DNA: TGTGCCAGCAGACCGGGGGCAGAGACCCAGTACTTC. Its translation: CASRPGAETQYF.

The chain couples TRBV4-2 to TRBJ2-6; TRBD1 might be the D (5 bases). The CDR3 runs 16 residues. V was trimmed by 0 bases and J by 0 bases, leaving 6 bases between them. Per the germline V gene, CDR1 is LGHNA and CDR2 is YNFKEQ. CDR3: CASSQDGASGANVLTF. The CDR3, as DNA: TGTGCCAGCAGCCAAGATGGGGCCTCTGGGGCCAACGTCCTGACTTTC.

This sequence joins TRBV9 and TRBJ2-1; TRBD2 aligns across 7 bases. The CDR3 sequence is 15 residues long. Germline V gene lookup returns CDR1 SGDLS and CDR2 YYNGEE. V gave up 3 bases and J gave up 0 bases; unmatched junction bases: 3. The CDR3 is CASSALASSYNEQFF. CDR3 bases: TGTGCCAGCAGCGCACTAGCGTCCTCCTACAATGAGCAGTTCTTC. Together with reference TRBV9 and TRBJ2-1, the CDR3 gives the full variable domain: DSGVTQTPKHLITATGQRVTLRCSPRSGDLSVYWYQQSLDQGLQFLIQYYNGEERAKGNILERFSAQQFPDLHSELNLSSLELGDSALYFCASSALASSYNEQFFGPGTRLTVL.

J is TRBJ1-2 and V is TRBV4-1, with unresolved D. Between the trimmed V and J ends, which lost 5 bases and 0 bases, there was a span of 19 bases. The CDR3 has 17 residues. Germline V lookup: CDR1 MGHRA, CDR2 YSYEKL. The CDR3 here is CASSVILRRKANYGYTF. For the CDR3, the DNA is TGCGCCAGCAGCGTCATACTCCGACGGAAAGCTAACTATGGCTACACCTTC.

This clonotype was detected only a few times. The gene calls are TRBV7-3 and TRBJ1-3; D uncertain. This CDR3 comprises 15 residues. V lost 2 bases to trimming and J lost 1 base, with 9 bases between them. CDR1 and CDR2 (germline): SGHTA, FQGTGA. The CDR3: CASSLLGVSGNTIYF. As DNA, the CDR3 is TGTGCCAGCAGCTTATTAGGAGTTTCTGGAAACACCATATATTTT.

The chain joins TRBV6-1 to TRBJ1-1, with 9 bases matching TRBD1. CDR1 and CDR2 (germline): MNHNS, SASEGT. Trimming took 6 bases from V and 7 from J; bases not matched to a gene: 12. The CDR3 covers 15 residues. CDR3 sequence (DNA): TGTGCCAGCAGCCGGACAGGGGTGAAGGAAGTTGAAGCTTTCTTT. Encoded protein: CASSRTGVKEVEAFF.

The chain recombines TRBV18 with TRBJ2-5, with 7 bases identical to TRBD1. The DNA end lines up better with TRBJ2-1; the J call may be wrong. The CDR3 spans 14 residues. From germline, CDR1 is KGHSH and CDR2 LQKENI. DNA of the CDR3: TGTGCCAGCTCATCGACACAGGGGATGAGTGAGCAGTTCTTC. As protein: CASSSTQGMSEQFF.